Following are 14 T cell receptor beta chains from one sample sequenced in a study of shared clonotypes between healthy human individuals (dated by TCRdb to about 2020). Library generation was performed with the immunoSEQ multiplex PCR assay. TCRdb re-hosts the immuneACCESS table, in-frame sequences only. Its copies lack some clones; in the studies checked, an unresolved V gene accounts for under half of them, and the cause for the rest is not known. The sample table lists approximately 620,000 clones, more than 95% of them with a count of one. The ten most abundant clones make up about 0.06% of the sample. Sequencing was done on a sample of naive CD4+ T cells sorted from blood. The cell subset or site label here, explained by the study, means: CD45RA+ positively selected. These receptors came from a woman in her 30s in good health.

The DNA of the CDR3 is TGTGCCAGCAGATACGTATCTGGGGCCAACGTCCTGACTTTC. It encodes CASRYVSGANVLTF. The chain employs TRBV6-5 and TRBJ2-6; no clear D. The CDR3 runs to 14 residues. V gave up 6 bases and J gave up 1 base, with 7 bases separating them. CDR1 is MNHEY and CDR2 is SVGAGI in the germline V gene.

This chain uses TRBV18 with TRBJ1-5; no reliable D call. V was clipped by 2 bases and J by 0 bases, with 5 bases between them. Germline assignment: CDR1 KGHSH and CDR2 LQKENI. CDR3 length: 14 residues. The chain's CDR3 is CASSPVNSNQPQHF. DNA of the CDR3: TGTGCCAGCTCACCAGTAAATAGCAATCAGCCCCAGCATTTT.

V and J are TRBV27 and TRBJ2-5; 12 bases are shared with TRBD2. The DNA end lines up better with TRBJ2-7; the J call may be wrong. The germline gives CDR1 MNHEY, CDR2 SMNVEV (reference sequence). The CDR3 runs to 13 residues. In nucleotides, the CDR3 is TGTGCCAGCAATCTAGCGGGAGGGCGCGAGCAGTACTTC. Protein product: CASNLAGGREQYF.

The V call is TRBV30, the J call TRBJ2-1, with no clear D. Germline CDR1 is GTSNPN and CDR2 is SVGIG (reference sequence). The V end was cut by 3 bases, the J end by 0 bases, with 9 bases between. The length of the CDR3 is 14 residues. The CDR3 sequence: CAWRRPHSYNEQFF. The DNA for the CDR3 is TGTGCCTGGAGGAGACCGCACTCCTACAATGAGCAGTTCTTC.

The CDR3 coding sequence is TGTGCCAGCTCACAGGCTGGGGCAGGACAGGGTCTATTTTCAGGAGGCTACACCTTC. It yields the protein CASSQAGAGQGLFSGGYTF. This rearrangement joins TRBV18 to TRBJ1-2; TRBD1 matches 8 bases. The germline gives CDR1 KGHSH, CDR2 LQKENI. The CDR3 spans 19 residues. Unmatched junction bases numbered 24, after V lost 4 bases and J lost 8 bases.

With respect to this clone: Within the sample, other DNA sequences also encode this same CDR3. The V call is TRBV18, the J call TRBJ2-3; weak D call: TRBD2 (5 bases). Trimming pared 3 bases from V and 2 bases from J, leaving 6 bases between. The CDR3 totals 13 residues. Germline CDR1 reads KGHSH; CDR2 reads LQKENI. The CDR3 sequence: CASSPRDTDTQYF. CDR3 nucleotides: TGTGCCAGCTCACCCCGGGACACAGATACGCAGTATTTT.

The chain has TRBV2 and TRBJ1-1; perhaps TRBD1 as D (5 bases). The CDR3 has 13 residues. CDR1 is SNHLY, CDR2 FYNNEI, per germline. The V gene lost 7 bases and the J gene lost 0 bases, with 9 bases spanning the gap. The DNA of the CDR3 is TGTGCCAGCAATCAGGGAATGAACACTGAAGCTTTCTTT. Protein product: CASNQGMNTEAFF.

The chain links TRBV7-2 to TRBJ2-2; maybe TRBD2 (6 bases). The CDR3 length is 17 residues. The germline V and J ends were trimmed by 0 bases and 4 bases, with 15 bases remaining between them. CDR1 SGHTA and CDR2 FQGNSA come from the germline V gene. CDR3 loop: CASSLAPPGSGTGELFF. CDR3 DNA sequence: TGTGCCAGCAGCTTAGCCCCCCCCGGGAGCGGCACCGGGGAGCTGTTTTTT.

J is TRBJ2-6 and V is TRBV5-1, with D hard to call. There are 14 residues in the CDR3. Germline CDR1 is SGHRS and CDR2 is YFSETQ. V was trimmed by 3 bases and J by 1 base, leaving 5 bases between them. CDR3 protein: CASSWESGANVLTF. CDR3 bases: TGCGCCAGCAGCTGGGAATCTGGGGCCAACGTCCTGACTTTC. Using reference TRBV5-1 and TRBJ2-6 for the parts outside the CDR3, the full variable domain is KAGVTQTPRYLIKTRGQQVTLSCSPISGHRSVSWYQQTPGQGLQFLFEYFSETQRNKGNFPGRFSGRQFSNSRSEMNVSTLELGDSALYLCASSWESGANVLTFGAGSRLTVL.

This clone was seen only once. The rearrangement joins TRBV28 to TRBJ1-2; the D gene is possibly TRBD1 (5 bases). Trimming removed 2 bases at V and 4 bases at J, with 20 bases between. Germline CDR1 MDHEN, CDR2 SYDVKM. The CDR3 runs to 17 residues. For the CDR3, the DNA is TGTGCCAGCAGTTTAGGGTCTGAGGGGAAGGGGATCTATGGCTACACCTTC. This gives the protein CASSLGSEGKGIYGYTF.

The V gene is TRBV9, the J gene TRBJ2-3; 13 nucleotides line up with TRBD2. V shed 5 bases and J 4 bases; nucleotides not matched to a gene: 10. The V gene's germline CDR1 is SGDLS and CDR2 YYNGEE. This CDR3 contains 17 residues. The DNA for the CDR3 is TGTGCCAGCAGTAGGGGGACTAGCGGGACGTCGGCAGATACGCAGTATTTT. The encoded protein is CASSRGTSGTSADTQYF.

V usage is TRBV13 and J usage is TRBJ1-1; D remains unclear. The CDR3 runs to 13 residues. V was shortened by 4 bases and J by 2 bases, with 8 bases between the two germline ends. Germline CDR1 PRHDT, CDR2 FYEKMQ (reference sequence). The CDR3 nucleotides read TGTGCCAGCAGCTCTCCTTATAACACTGAAGCTTTCTTT. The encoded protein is CASSSPYNTEAFF.

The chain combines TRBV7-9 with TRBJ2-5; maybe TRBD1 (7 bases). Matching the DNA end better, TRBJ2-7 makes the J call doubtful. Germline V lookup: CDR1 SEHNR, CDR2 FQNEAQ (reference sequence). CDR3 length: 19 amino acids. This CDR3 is CASRPPRQGGRDATHEQYF. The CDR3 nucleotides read TGTGCCAGCCGCCCTCCTCGACAGGGAGGAAGGGACGCCACCCACGAGCAGTACTTC.

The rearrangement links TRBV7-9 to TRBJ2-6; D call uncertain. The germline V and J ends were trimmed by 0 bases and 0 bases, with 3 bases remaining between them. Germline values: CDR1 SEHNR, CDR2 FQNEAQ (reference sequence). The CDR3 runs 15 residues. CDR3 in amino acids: CASSLASSGANVLTF. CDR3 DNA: TGTGCCAGCAGCTTAGCTAGCTCTGGGGCCAACGTCCTGACTTTC.